This T cell receptor beta chain was sequenced in a study of blood T cell repertoires in COVID-19 (dated by TCRdb to 2019 to 2021). Describing the broader study: Samples from collaborators originated in the United States, Italy and Spain and spanned both the acute and convalescent phases of COVID-19. The material from the prospective study consisted of cDNA or gDNA derived from T cells, B-cell-depleted T cells, or PBMCs. Subjects who had been exposed to COVID-19, were actively infected with it, or had recovered from it provided the deeply sampled blood TCRbeta repertoires that made up the dataset. The repertoires were released in a freely available public database intended as a resource for research on the immune response to SARS-CoV-2. The samples were drawn from the first 160 participants of the ongoing ImmuneRACE study and from under 1,500 subjects provided by 6 global collaborators. A de-identified subject ID, COVID-19 status, age in years and sex were almost always included in the sample metadata. Where available, HLA class I and class II types were taken from metadata supplied by the sample provider and were not determined by assay-based typing.

One collaborating source in Seattle enrolled patients while the patients were actively infected and followed the patients over time throughout the course of disease. Whole blood was collected in K2EDTA tubes by collaborating institutions according to the institutions' own protocols. For TCRbeta analysis, collaborators shipped samples as frozen whole blood, isolated PBMCs, or DNA extracted from either of those sample types. TCRbeta CDR3 regions were amplified from genomic DNA using the immunoSEQ Assay, a bias-controlled multiplex PCR. Turning to the authors' computational methods: The number of nucleated cells in each sample was estimated from the amplification of reference gene primers within the assay. To quantify the absolute abundance of each unique TCRbeta CDR3 rearrangement, sequence reads were collapsed and filtered. For each sample, productive Simpson clonality was calculated as the square root of Simpson's diversity index across productive rearrangements. TCRdb's version of the immuneACCESS table is confined to in-frame rearrangements and falls short of the full clone set. An unresolved V gene accounts for under half of the shortfall where checked; the remainder is of unknown origin. V and J calls and clone size are given by that table; D and trimming were obtained from the DNA. This sample lists about 350,000 clones; approximately 89% were detected once. 3.9% of the sample goes to the ten largest clones.

With respect to this clone: This receptor's antigen is unknown. One base away there is no much larger clone; base qualities are not given.

Beyond this particular receptor, the publication reports: The quantity of clinical and demographic metadata differed by source and by participant and was supplied without curation.

Here V drops 4 bases and J drops 5 bases, and the junction holds 10 bases not matched to any gene. The CDR3 goes from the cysteine to the phenylalanine over 14 residues. Just the 42-base CDR3 DNA is kept, in frame starting at base 1. CDR1 and CDR2, per the germline V gene, are SQVTM and ANQGSEA. The chain links TRBV29-1 with TRBJ1-2, with TRBD1 identical over 7 junction bases. The receptor's source is a woman between 55 and 75 years old with COVID-19, enrolled during active disease. Sequencing was done on a sample of peripheral blood. The CDR3 corresponds to CSVVGETGRYGYTF. The nucleotide sequence is TGCAGCGTTGTGGGCGAGACAGGGCGGTATGGCTACACCTTC.